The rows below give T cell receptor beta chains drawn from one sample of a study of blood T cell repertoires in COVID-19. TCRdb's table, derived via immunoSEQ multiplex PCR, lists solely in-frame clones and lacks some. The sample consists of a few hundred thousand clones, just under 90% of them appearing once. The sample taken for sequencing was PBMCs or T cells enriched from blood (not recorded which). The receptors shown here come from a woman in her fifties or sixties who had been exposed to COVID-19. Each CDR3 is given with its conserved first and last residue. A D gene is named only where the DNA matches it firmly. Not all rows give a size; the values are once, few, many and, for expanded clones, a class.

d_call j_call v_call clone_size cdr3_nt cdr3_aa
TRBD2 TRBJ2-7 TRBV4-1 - TGCGCCAGCAGCCAACTCGGGGGGTCTATCTACGAGCAGTACTTC CASSQLGGSIYEQYF
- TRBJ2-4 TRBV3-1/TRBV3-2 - TGTGCCAGCAGCCAAGTAACAGCAACCAAAAACATTCAGTACTTC CASSQVTATKNIQYF
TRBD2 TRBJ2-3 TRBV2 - TGTGCCAGCAGTGAAAGGCTAGCGGGGGGAAAGACGCAGTATTTT CASSERLAGGKTQYF
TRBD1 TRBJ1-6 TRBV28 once TGTGCCAGCAGTATCTACGGACAGGGCTTCAATTCACCCCTCCACTTT CASSIYGQGFNSPLHF
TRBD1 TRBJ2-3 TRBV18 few TGTGCCAGCTCACCCCTCCAGGGGGACCTCACAGATACGCAGTATTTT CASSPLQGDLTDTQYF
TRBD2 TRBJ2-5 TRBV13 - TGTGCCAGCAGCCAGACTAGCGGGGGGGCGGAGACCCAGTACTTC CASSQTSGGAETQYF
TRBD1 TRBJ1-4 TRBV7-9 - TGTGCCAGCAGCTTGACCTCGGGACAGCGGGAAAAACTGTTTTTT CASSLTSGQREKLFF
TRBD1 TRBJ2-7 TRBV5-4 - TGTGCCAGCAGCTTCGTGGGACAGAAGTACGAGCAGTACTTC CASSFVGQKYEQYF
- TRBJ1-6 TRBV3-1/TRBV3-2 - TGTGCCAGCAGCCAAGATCCGGTGAGCTCCTATAATTCACCCCTCCACTTT CASSQDPVSSYNSPLHF
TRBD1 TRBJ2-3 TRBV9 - TGTGCCAGCAGCGGGACAGGGGTCACAGATACGCAGTATTTT CASSGTGVTDTQYF
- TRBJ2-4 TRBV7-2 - TGTGCCAGCAGCACCTCTGGACAGTACATTCAGTACTTC CASSTSGQYIQYF
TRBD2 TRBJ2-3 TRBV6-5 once TGTGCCAGCGGGTCCCTAGCGGGGCGCACAGATACGCAGTATTTT CASGSLAGRTDTQYF
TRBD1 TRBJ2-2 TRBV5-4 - TGTGCCAGCAGCAAGGGACAGGGGAACACCGGGGAGCTGTTTTTT CASSKGQGNTGELFF
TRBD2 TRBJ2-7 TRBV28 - TGTGCCAGCAGTTTCAAGCGGGGGGACTCCTACGAGCAGTACTTC CASSFKRGDSYEQYF
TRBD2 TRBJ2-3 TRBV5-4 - TGTGCCGTTACTAGCGGGGGTAGCACAGATACGCAGTATTTT CAVTSGGSTDTQYF
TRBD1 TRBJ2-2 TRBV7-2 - TGTGCCAGCAGGCCCGGACAGGGATTTTCCGGGGAGCTGTTTTTT CASRPGQGFSGELFF
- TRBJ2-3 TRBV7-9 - TGTGCCAGCAGCCCCGACACGTTTAGCACAGATACGCAGTATTTT CASSPDTFSTDTQYF
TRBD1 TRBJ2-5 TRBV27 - TGTGCCAGCAGTGCACAGGGGGCGCGTGAGACCCAGTACTTC CASSAQGARETQYF
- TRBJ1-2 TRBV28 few TGTGCCAGCAGTTTTTTTGGGGGCGCTAACTATGGCTACACCTTC CASSFFGGANYGYTF
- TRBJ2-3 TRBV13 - TGTGCCAGCAGCCCGACAGGGCACGGGGGTACGCAGTATTTT CASSPTGHGGTQYF
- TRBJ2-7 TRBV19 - TGTGCCAGCCGACGACAGGACGAGCAGTACTTC CASRRQDEQYF
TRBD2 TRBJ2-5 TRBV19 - TGTGCCAGTAGTATGGGGGGGAGCCCCTCTGTGGAGACCCAGTACTTC CASSMGGSPSVETQYF
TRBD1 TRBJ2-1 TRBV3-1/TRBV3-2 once TGTGCCAGCAGCCAATCACAGGGGGGTTACAATGAGCAGTTCTTC CASSQSQGGYNEQFF
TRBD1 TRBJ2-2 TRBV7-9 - TGTGCCAGCAGCTTAATCCCGGGACAGGACAACACCGGGGAGCTGTTTTTT CASSLIPGQDNTGELFF
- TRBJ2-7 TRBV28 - TGTGCCAGCAGATCTACAAGACAGACCCCTATCCTGAGCTCCTACGAGCAGTACTTC CASRSTRQTPILSSYEQYF
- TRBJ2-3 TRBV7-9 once TGTGCCAGCAGCTCTGGACAGAACACAGATACGCAGTATTTT CASSSGQNTDTQYF
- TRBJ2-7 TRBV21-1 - TGTGCCAGCAGCAAAGAGGAGCTTCCCTACGAGCAGTACTTC CASSKEELPYEQYF
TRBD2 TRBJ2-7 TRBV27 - TGTGCCAGCAGCGGGGGGGCCTCCTACGAGCAGTACTTC CASSGGASYEQYF
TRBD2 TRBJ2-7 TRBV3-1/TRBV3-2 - TGTGCCAGCAGCCAATACGGGCTAGCGGGGTGGGAGCAGTACTTC CASSQYGLAGWEQYF
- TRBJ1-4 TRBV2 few TGTGCCAGCAGTAGGCAGCGAAATAATGAAAAACTGTTTTTT CASSRQRNNEKLFF
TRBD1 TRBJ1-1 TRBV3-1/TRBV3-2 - TGTGCCAGCAGCCAGCTGACAGGGGGACGGACTGAAGCTTTCTTT CASSQLTGGRTEAFF
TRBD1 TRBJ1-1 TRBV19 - TGTGCCAGTAGAGGGACAGGGGGACTCGGGGGCACTGAAGCTTTCTTT CASRGTGGLGGTEAFF
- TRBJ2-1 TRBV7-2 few TGTGCCAGCAGTCAAACTTGGTACTCCTACAATGAGCAGTTCTTC CASSQTWYSYNEQFF
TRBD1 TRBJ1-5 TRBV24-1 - TGTGCCACCAGTGATCCAAAGACAGGGACGGGGCAGCCCCAGCATTTT CATSDPKTGTGQPQHF
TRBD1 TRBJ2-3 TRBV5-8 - TGTGCCAGCAGCCGCCGGGACAGGGAAACAGATACGCAGTATTTT CASSRRDRETDTQYF
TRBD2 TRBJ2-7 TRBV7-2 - TGTGCCAGCAGCGGACTAGCGGGGGCTCTGAGCTCCTACGAGCAGTACTTC CASSGLAGALSSYEQYF
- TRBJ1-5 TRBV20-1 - TGCAGTGCTAGTAGCACAGTAAATCAGCCCCAGCATTTT CSASSTVNQPQHF
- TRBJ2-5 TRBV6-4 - TGTGCCAGCAGTGACTCGGGCCAGGGCCGGGAGACCCAGTACTTC CASSDSGQGRETQYF
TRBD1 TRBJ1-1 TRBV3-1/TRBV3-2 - TGTGCCAGCAGCCAGCGCGGGGGACAGGGGGTCTCGAACACTGAAGCTTTCTTT CASSQRGGQGVSNTEAFF
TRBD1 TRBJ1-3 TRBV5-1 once TGCGCCAGCAGCTTGGTACAGGGGGCTGTCGCCGCTGGAAACACCATATATTTT CASSLVQGAVAAGNTIYF
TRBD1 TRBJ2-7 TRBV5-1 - TGCGCCAGCAGCATCCGGGACAGGGGGCCCTACGAGCAGTACTTC CASSIRDRGPYEQYF
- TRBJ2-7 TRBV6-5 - TGTGCCAGCTCGCCGGGAACGGACGAGCAGTACTTC CASSPGTDEQYF
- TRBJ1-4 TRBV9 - TGTGCCAGCAGCGTAACGATTGGGCAGGCAACGGAAAATGAAAAACTGTTTTTT CASSVTIGQATENEKLFF
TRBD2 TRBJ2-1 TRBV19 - TGTGCCAGTAGTAAGGAGACTAGCGGTCTTCTCCATGAGCAGTTCTTC CASSKETSGLLHEQFF
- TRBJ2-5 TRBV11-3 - TGTGCCAGCAGCCCGGGACTCAGGGAGACCCAGTACTTC CASSPGLRETQYF